This T cell receptor beta chain appears in the sequencing data of a study of blood T cell repertoires in COVID-19. Overall study: Nucleic acid was either cDNA or gDNA, and it came from T cells, B-cell-depleted T cells, or PBMCs.

Enrolled through a virtual design, the participants were between roughly 18 and 90 years of age and came from under 30 US areas. All recovered Cohort 3 donors got two negative PCRs, got clearance, or saw symptom resolution. V dropped 3 bases and J dropped 9; count of bases not matched to a gene: 8. Germline V gene sequence: CDR1 MDHEN, CDR2 SYDVKM. The CDR3 loop spans 15 amino acids. In the authors' methods: Reference gene primers were amplified, and this amplification served to estimate nucleated cell counts. The table came from immunoSEQ multiplex PCR; TCRdb's copy has only in-frame clones and leaves some out. V and J calls and clone size follow that table, whereas D and trimming were derived from the DNA. The repertoire holds about 280,000 clones, nearly 90% seen once, with approximately 1.8% in the top ten.

This chain connects TRBV28 to TRBJ2-7, with 13 bases matching TRBD2. The clonotype originates from a woman aged 55-75 years who had recovered from COVID-19. The specimen sequenced was PBMCs or T cells enriched from blood (not recorded which). Here the CDR3 DNA reads TGTGCCAGCAGTTTGGTAGGACTAGCGGGAGAAGTGCAGTACTTC. Translation: CASSLVGLAGEVQYF.